These T cell receptor beta chains were read from a single sample in a study of T-cell reconstitution after alpha-beta-depleted transplantation in children. TCRdb used MiXCR to reprocess the PCR reads, holding one entry per CDR3 protein. Of more than 200,000 distinct CDR3 sequences in the sample, about 23% were seen once. Specimen: PBMCs, collected before TCRalphabeta/CD19-depleted stem cell transplant. All receptors derive from a girl aged 2 to 9 with Fanconi anemia, due to receive a stem cell transplant. Each CDR3 is given with its conserved first and last residue. The D gene is left open where the match is weak. The size of a clone is reported for some rows only, either as once, few or many, or as a class for expanded clones.

V	size	D	J	CDR3	DNA
TRBV2	.	TRBD1	TRBJ2-7	CARSHGTGGLNEQYF	TGTGCCAGATCCCATGGGACAGGGGGCTTGAACGAGCAGTACTTC
TRBV6-2/TRBV6-3	.	.	TRBJ2-7	CASSYSGEAGYEQYF	TGTGCCAGCAGTTACTCAGGGGAGGCTGGCTACGAGCAGTACTTC
TRBV29-1	.	.	TRBJ2-3	CSAASTRGDTQYF	TGCAGCGCTGCGTCGACCCGGGGGGATACGCAGTATTTT
TRBV7-2	many	.	TRBJ2-7	CASSTGSTYEQYF	TGTGCCAGCAGCACGGGGTCTACCTACGAGCAGTACTTC
TRBV18	.	TRBD1	TRBJ1-1	CASSPYQTGRNTEAFF	TGTGCCAGCTCACCATATCAGACAGGGAGGAACACTGAAGCTTTCTTT
TRBV4-1	few	.	TRBJ2-7	CASSQVEAAYEQYF	TGCGCCAGCAGCCAAGTTGAGGCGGCGTACGAGCAGTACTTC
TRBV4-2	many	.	TRBJ2-1	CASSPGLVIYNEQFF	TGTGCCAGCAGCCCCGGGCTAGTCATATACAATGAGCAGTTCTTC
TRBV10-3	.	TRBD2	TRBJ2-5	CAISPRLAANQETQYF	TGTGCCATCAGTCCAAGACTAGCGGCGAACCAAGAGACCCAGTACTTC
TRBV5-1	few	.	TRBJ2-7	CASRLTGEWAYEQYF	TGCGCCAGCAGGTTGACAGGAGAATGGGCCTACGAGCAGTACTTC
TRBV7-2	few	TRBD2	TRBJ2-1	CADSTGRGSYNEQFF	TGTGCAGATTCCACCGGGAGGGGCTCCTACAATGAGCAGTTCTTC
TRBV20-1	few	.	TRBJ2-1	CSARAARGHEQFF	TGCAGTGCTAGAGCCGCACGGGGTCATGAGCAGTTCTTC
TRBV12-3/TRBV12-4	many	.	TRBJ2-2	CASSTTENTGELFF	TGTGCCAGCAGTACGACTGAGAACACCGGGGAGCTGTTTTTT
TRBV5-1	many	TRBD2	TRBJ2-1	CASSLLGLAGYNEQFF	TGCGCCAGCAGCCTACTGGGACTAGCGGGATACAATGAGCAGTTCTTC